The 21 T cell receptor beta chains below come from one sample, sequenced in a study of identical twins. TCRdb re-called the 5' RACE reads through MiXCR, storing one row per CDR3 protein. Here the sample spans about 240,000 distinct CDR3 sequences, over 9.5% being singletons. Sequencing input: memory T cells sorted from blood. Every receptor here comes from a man aged 50 to 59 in good health.

This clonotype was counted a few times. The J gene is TRBJ1-2, the V gene TRBV20-1; no clear D. CDR3 size: 14 residues. The germline CDR1 and CDR2 sequences are DFQATT and SNEGSKA (reference sequence). Trimming took off 5 bases at V and 0 bases at J, with 13 bases between the two ends. In nucleotides, the CDR3 is TGCAGTGCTCCCTCAGTAACCGCTAACTATGGCTACACCTTC. It encodes CSAPSVTANYGYTF.

The sample holds a few counts of this clonotype. The gene calls are TRBV20-1 and TRBJ2-2; 9 positions agree with TRBD2. The CDR3 runs to 16 residues. The V gene's germline CDR1 is DFQATT and CDR2 SNEGSKA (reference sequence). V trimming: 0 bases; J trimming: 4 bases; junction bases outside the gene matches: 6. The CDR3 nucleotides read TGCAGTGCTAGAGATCGGGTAGCGGGGGTCACCGGGGAGCTGTTTTTT. Its protein product is CSARDRVAGVTGELFF.

This clonotype was detected many times. The chain carries TRBV20-1 and TRBJ1-1; D call uncertain. The germline gives CDR1 DFQATT, CDR2 SNEGSKA (reference sequence). There are 11 residues in the CDR3. V gave up 3 bases and J gave up 11 bases, with 13 bases separating them. The CDR3 nucleotides read TGCAGTGCTAGGGCAGATCTTTGGGCTTTCTTT. Encoded protein: CSARADLWAFF.

The sample holds many counts of this clonotype. V and J are TRBV27 and TRBJ2-7; TRBD1 aligns across 8 bases. The trim removed 10 bases at V and 5 bases at J, leaving 4 bases unmatched. Germline V CDR1 and CDR2: MNHEY, SMNVEV (reference sequence). The CDR3 contains 11 residues. The DNA for the CDR3 is TGTGCCACCCGGGACAGGAACGAGCAGTACTTC. Its translation is CATRDRNEQYF.

This clonotype was recorded at least ten times. The chain links TRBV28 to TRBJ1-2; possibly TRBD1 for D (5 bases). The CDR3 is 15 amino acids. V dropped 5 bases and J dropped 4 bases, with 17 bases sitting between them. In germline, CDR1 is MDHEN, CDR2 SYDVKM. CDR3 loop: CASSPHPQGGYGYTF. In DNA form, the CDR3 reads TGTGCCAGCAGTCCACACCCGCAGGGCGGCTATGGCTACACCTTC.

For this clonotype: An end of the junction differs from the germline gene, which may be a read error. The V and J genes are TRBV12-3 or TRBV12-4 and TRBJ1-1, with 8 bases that match TRBD1. CDR3 length: 16 amino acids. The CDR3 nucleotides are TGTGCCAGCTGTTTGGGTGACAGGGGCGCCCGAACTGAAGCTTTCTTT. Amino acid sequence: CASCLGDRGARTEAFF.

At least ten counts were recorded for this clonotype. V is TRBV6-2 or TRBV6-3 and J is TRBJ2-3; TRBD2 matches at 10 bases. V lost 5 bases, J lost 2 bases, and 7 bases stayed unmatched. Germline V lookup: CDR1 MNHEY, CDR2 SVGEGT. This CDR3 comprises 16 residues. The CDR3 reads CASSPGTSALTDTQYF. CDR3 sequence (DNA): TGTGCCAGCAGTCCCGGGACTAGCGCGCTCACAGATACGCAGTATTTT.

This clonotype was detected many times. The chain joins TRBV29-1 to TRBJ2-5; no reliable D call. The germline gives CDR1 SQVTM, CDR2 ANQGSEA. This CDR3 is 13 amino acids long. Trimming took 0 bases from V and 7 from J, leaving 12 bases between them. The CDR3 loop is CSVEEGPVGTQYF. CDR3 nucleotides: TGCAGCGTTGAAGAAGGTCCGGTAGGGACCCAGTACTTC.

This clonotype was observed many times. The J gene is TRBJ2-5, the V gene TRBV29-1; 8 bases are a match to TRBD2. Germline assignment: CDR1 SQVTM and CDR2 ANQGSEA. This CDR3 comprises 14 residues. V gave up 3 bases and J gave up 5 bases; unmatched junction bases: 8. The DNA for the CDR3 is TGCAGCGTTGAGGCCGGGACTAGAGGGGAGACCCAGTACTTC. This sequence encodes CSVEAGTRGETQYF. The entire variable domain, with the rest obtained from reference TRBV29-1 and TRBJ2-5, is as follows: SAVISQKPSRDICQRGTSLTIQCQVDSQVTMMFWYRQQPGQSLTLIATANQGSEATYESGFVIDKFPISRPNLTFSTLTVSNMSPEDSSIYLCSVEAGTRGETQYFGPGTRLLVL.

This clonotype was found a few times. V is TRBV4-3 and J is TRBJ2-3; TRBD1 aligns across 11 bases. Germline CDR1 and CDR2: LGHNA and YSLEER. The CDR3 sequence is 16 residues long. V trimming: 0 bases; J trimming: 3 bases; junction bases outside the gene matches: 2. For the CDR3, the DNA is TGCGCCAGCAGCCAAGATGGGACAGGGGGGACAGATACGCAGTATTTT. Its translation: CASSQDGTGGTDTQYF.

This clonotype showed up many times. The CDR3 loop is CASSHRGPGDEQYF. CDR3 sequence (DNA): TGCGCCAGCAGTCACAGGGGGCCGGGGGACGAGCAGTACTTC. The chain links TRBV4-3 to TRBJ2-7; 9 nucleotides agree with TRBD1. V trimming: 6 bases; J trimming: 5 bases; junction bases outside the gene matches: 8. CDR1 is LGHNA, CDR2 YSLEER, per germline. This CDR3 is built from 14 residues.

Many counts were recorded for this clonotype. This chain joins TRBV6-5 and TRBJ2-7; 13 positions match TRBD2. This CDR3 spans 15 amino acids. Germline V gene data show CDR1 as MNHEY and CDR2 as SVGAGI. V lost 4 bases, J lost 6 bases, and 6 bases stayed unmatched. The CDR3 sequence: CASSLTSGRASEQYF. The CDR3 DNA is TGTGCCAGCAGTTTAACTAGCGGGAGGGCCTCCGAGCAGTACTTC.

This clonotype was detected only a few times. The CDR3 DNA follows: TGTGCCAGCAGTTCCGACAGGGAGAACTTAAGGACCGGGGAGCTGTTTTTT. Amino acids: CASSSDRENLRTGELFF. This sequence joins TRBV5-5 and TRBJ2-2; 7 positions match TRBD1. The V gene's germline CDR1 is SGHKS and CDR2 YYEKEE (reference sequence). The trim removed 5 bases at V and 5 bases at J, leaving 15 bases unmatched. The CDR3 runs to 17 residues.

This clonotype appeared a few times. The chain links TRBV28 to TRBJ2-3, with TRBD2 matching 7 bases. From germline, CDR1 is MDHEN and CDR2 SYDVKM. The CDR3 has 13 amino acids. The V and J ends lost 5 bases and 6 bases, in that order; junction bases with no gene match: 5. For the CDR3, the DNA is TGTGCCAGCAGTGAGGCGGGAGTTGATACGCAGTATTTT. Its translation: CASSEAGVDTQYF.

This clonotype appeared many times. The chain employs TRBV20-1 and TRBJ2-7; 7 bases fit TRBD2. This CDR3 contains 13 residues. Germline V gene lookup returns CDR1 DFQATT and CDR2 SNEGSKA (reference sequence). The V segment lost 6 bases and the J segment 1 base; nucleotides outside the gene matches: 6. The CDR3 is CSARWGGSYEQYF. DNA for the CDR3: TGCAGTGCCCGATGGGGGGGATCCTACGAGCAGTACTTC.

This clonotype was detected ten times or more. The V and J genes are TRBV20-1 and TRBJ2-1, with 7 nucleotides matching TRBD1. Germline lookup yields CDR1 DFQATT and CDR2 SNEGSKA (reference sequence). With V trimmed by 0 bases and J by 7 bases, 9 bases remained unmatched. This CDR3 is built from 15 residues. CDR3 amino acids: CSARDPRGFINEQFF. The CDR3 DNA follows: TGCAGTGCTAGAGACCCCAGGGGGTTCATTAATGAGCAGTTCTTC.

This clonotype was seen a handful of times. The chain joins TRBV14 to TRBJ2-1, with 10 bases matching TRBD2. The ends lost 4 bases at V and 16 bases at J; junction bases unmatched: 10. Germline CDR1 reads SGHDN; CDR2 reads FVKESK. CDR3 length: 13 residues. DNA of the CDR3: TGTGCCAGCAGCCCGGCTAGCGGGGGCTCGGGATTCTTC. Protein: CASSPASGGSGFF.

V gene TRBV29-1 combines with J gene TRBJ1-1; D unresolved. CDR3 length equals 14 residues. Trimming left V 6 bases short and J 0 bases short, with 14 bases between. Germline V CDR1 and CDR2: SQVTM, ANQGSEA. The CDR3, as DNA: TGCAGCGTGGACCGCAGCCGTGTGAACACTGAAGCTTTCTTT. It yields the protein CSVDRSRVNTEAFF. The whole variable domain, filled in from reference TRBV29-1 and TRBJ1-1, reads SAVISQKPSRDICQRGTSLTIQCQVDSQVTMMFWYRQQPGQSLTLIATANQGSEATYESGFVIDKFPISRPNLTFSTLTVSNMSPEDSSIYLCSVDRSRVNTEAFFGQGTRLTVV.

This clonotype was picked up a small number of times. V is TRBV6-5 and J is TRBJ2-3; 7 bases align to TRBD2. From germline, CDR1 is MNHEY and CDR2 SVGAGI. V lost 0 bases, J lost 3 bases, and 9 bases stayed unmatched. The CDR3 loop spans 17 amino acids. DNA of the CDR3: TGTGCCAGCAGTTACTCGTGGACTAGGGCTAGGACAGATACGCAGTATTTT. Amino acids: CASSYSWTRARTDTQYF.

The V gene is TRBV11-2, the J gene TRBJ2-1; TRBD2 agrees at 11 bases. Trimming took 6 bases from V and 7 from J; bases not matched to a gene: 11. Germline V gene data show CDR1 as SGHAT and CDR2 as FQNNGV. This CDR3 is built from 16 residues. CDR3 in amino acids: CASRQLAGVYQNEQFF. CDR3 bases: TGTGCCAGCAGACAACTAGCGGGAGTTTACCAGAATGAGCAGTTCTTC.

In this sample, this clonotype turned up many times. The J gene is TRBJ2-2, the V gene TRBV7-8; D possibly corresponds to TRBD2 (5 bases). With 3 bases removed from V and 4 bases from J, the gap between germline ends came to 6 bases. This CDR3 spans 13 amino acids. Germline CDR1 SGHVS, CDR2 FQNEAQ. CDR3: CASSLRATGELFF. The CDR3 DNA sequence: TGTGCCAGCAGCTTGAGGGCCACCGGGGAGCTGTTTTTT.